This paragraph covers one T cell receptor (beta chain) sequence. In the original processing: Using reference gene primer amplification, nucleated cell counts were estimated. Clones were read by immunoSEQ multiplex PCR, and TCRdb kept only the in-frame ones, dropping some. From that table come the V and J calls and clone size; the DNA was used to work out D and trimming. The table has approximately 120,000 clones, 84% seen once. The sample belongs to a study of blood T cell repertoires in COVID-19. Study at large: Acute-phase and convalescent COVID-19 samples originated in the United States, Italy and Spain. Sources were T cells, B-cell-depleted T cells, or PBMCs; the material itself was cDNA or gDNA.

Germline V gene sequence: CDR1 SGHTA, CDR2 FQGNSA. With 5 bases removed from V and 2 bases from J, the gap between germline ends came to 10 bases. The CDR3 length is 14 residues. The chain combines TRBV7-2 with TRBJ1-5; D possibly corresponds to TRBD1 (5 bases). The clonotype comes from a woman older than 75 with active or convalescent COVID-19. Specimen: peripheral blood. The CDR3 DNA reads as TGTGCCAGCAGCCCTGGGGGGGGCAATCAGCCCCAGCATTTT. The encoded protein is CASSPGGGNQPQHF.